This T cell receptor (beta chain) was observed in a study of blood T cell repertoires in COVID-19. Looking at the study overall: Samples of COVID-19 (acute and convalescent) were obtained from the United States, Italy and Spain. In each case, the material was cDNA or gDNA derived from T cells, B-cell-depleted T cells, or PBMCs.

Germline V gene lookup returns CDR1 LGHDT and CDR2 YNNKEL (reference sequence). The CDR3 is 19 residues long. The V and J ends lost 1 base and 2 bases, in that order; junction bases with no gene match: 10. Methods used by the authors: Cell counts per sample came from amplifying reference gene primers. Here immunoSEQ multiplex PCR was the method, and the copy in TCRdb shows in-frame clones only, minus some. Clone size and the V and J calls come from that table; the DNA yielded D and trimming. The sample carries approximately 150,000 clones, around 82% recorded once. The chain couples TRBV3-1 (or the pseudogene TRBV3-2) to TRBJ2-5, with 13 bases that match TRBD2. Source material: peripheral blood. The sequence was collected from an elderly woman with acute or convalescent COVID-19. CDR3 loop: CASSQVRGGTSGDQETQYF. The CDR3 bases are TGTGCCAGCAGCCAAGTACGGGGAGGGACTAGCGGGGATCAAGAGACCCAGTACTTC.